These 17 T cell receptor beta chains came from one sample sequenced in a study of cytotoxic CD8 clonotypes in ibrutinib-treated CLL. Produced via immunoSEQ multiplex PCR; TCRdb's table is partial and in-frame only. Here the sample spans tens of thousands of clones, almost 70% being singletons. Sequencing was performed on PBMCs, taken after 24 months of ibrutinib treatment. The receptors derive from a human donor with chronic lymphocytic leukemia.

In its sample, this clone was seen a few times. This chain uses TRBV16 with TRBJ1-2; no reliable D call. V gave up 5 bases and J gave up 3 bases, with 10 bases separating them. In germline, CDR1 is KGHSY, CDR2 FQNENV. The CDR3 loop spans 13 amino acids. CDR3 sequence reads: CASSRRTHYGYTF. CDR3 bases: TGTGCCAGCAGCAGACGGACCCACTATGGCTACACCTTC.

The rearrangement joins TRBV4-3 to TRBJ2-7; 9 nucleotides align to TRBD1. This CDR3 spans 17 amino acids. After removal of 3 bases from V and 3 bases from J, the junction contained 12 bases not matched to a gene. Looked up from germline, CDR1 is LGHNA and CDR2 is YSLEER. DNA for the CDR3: TGCGCCAGCAGCCACTACTTTTCCGGGACAGGGAACTACGAGCAGTACTTC. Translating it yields CASSHYFSGTGNYEQYF.

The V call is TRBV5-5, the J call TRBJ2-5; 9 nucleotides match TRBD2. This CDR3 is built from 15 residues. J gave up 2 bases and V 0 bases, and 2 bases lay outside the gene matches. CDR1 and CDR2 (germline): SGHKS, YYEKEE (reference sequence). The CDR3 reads CASSLERGEQETQYF. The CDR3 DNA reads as TGTGCCAGCAGCTTGGAGCGGGGGGAGCAAGAGACCCAGTACTTC. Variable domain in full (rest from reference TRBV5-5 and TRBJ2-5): DAGVTQSPTHLIKTRGQQVTLRCSPISGHKSVSWYQQVLGQGPQFIFQYYEKEERGRGNFPDRFSARQFPNYSSELNVNALLLGDSALYLCASSLERGEQETQYFGPGTRLLVL.

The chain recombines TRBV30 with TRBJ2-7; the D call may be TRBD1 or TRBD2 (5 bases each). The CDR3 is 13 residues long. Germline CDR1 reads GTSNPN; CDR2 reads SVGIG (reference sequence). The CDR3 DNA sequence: TGTGCTTACACAGACGGGGCTTATACCAAGCAGTACTTC. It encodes CAYTDGAYTKQYF.

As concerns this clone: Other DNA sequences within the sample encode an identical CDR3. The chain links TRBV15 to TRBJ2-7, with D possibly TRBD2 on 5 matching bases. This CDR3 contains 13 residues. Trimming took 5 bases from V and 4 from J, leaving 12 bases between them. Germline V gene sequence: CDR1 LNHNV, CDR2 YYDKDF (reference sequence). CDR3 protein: CATSSGVWYEQYF. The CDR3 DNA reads TGTGCCACCAGCTCCGGGGTTTGGTACGAGCAGTACTTC.

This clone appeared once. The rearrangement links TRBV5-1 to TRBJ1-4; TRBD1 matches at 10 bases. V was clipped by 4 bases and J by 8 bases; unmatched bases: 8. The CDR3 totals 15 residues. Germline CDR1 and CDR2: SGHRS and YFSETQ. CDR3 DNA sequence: TGCGCCAGCAGCCGAGTAGGGACAGGGGACGAAAAACTGTTTTTT. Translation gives CASSRVGTGDEKLFF.

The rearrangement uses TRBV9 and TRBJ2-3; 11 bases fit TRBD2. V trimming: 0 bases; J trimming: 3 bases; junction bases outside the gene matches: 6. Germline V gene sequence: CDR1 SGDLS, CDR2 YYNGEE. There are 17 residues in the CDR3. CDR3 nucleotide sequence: TGTGCCAGCAGCGTAGGATCACTAGCGGGGGTTACAGATACGCAGTATTTT. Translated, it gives CASSVGSLAGVTDTQYF. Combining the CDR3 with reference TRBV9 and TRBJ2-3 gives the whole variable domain DSGVTQTPKHLITATGQRVTLRCSPRSGDLSVYWYQQSLDQGLQFLIQYYNGEERAKGNILERFSAQQFPDLHSELNLSSLELGDSALYFCASSVGSLAGVTDTQYFGPGTRLTVL.

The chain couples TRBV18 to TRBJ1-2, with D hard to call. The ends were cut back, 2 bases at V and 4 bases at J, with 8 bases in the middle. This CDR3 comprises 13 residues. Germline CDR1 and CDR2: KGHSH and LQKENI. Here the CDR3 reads CASSPATGYGYTF. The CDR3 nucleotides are TGTGCCAGCTCACCAGCCACGGGCTATGGCTACACCTTC.

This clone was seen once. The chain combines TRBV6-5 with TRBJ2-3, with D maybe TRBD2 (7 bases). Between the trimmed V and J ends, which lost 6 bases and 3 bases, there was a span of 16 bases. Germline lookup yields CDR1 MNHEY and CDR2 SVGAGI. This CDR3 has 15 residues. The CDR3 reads CASRRLGGPTDTQYF. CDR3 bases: TGTGCCAGCAGGAGGTTGGGGGGGCCAACAGATACGCAGTATTTT.

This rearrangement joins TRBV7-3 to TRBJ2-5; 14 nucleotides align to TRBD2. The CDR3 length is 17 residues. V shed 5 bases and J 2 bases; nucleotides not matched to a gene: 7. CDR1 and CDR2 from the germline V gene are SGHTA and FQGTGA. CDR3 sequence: CASSLRTSGGSQETQYF. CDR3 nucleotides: TGTGCCAGCAGCCTCCGGACTAGCGGGGGGTCACAAGAGACCCAGTACTTC.

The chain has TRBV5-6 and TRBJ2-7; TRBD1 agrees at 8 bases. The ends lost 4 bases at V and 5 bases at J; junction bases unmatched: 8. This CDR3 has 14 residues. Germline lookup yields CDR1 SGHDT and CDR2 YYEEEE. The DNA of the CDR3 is TGTGCCAGCAGCCTGGGGGCAGGGGGCCACGAGCAGTACTTC. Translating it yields CASSLGAGGHEQYF.

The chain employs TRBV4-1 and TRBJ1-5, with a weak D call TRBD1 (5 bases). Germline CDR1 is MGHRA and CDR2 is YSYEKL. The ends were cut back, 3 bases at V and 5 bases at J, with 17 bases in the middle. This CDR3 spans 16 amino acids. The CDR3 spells CASSHKWQGGDQPQHF. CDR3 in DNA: TGCGCCAGCAGCCATAAATGGCAGGGAGGGGATCAGCCCCAGCATTTT.

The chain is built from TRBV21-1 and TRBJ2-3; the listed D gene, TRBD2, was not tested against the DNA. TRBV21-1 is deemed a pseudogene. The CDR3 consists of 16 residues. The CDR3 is CASSKELAGCTDTQYF. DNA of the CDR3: TGTGCCAGCAGCAAAGAACTAGCGGGGTGCACAGATACGCAGTATTTT.

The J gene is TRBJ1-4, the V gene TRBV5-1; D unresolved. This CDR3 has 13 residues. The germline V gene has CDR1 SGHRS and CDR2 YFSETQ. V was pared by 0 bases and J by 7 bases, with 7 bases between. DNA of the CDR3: TGCGCCAGCAGCTTGGTATTCGGTGAAAAACTGTTTTTT. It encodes CASSLVFGEKLFF.

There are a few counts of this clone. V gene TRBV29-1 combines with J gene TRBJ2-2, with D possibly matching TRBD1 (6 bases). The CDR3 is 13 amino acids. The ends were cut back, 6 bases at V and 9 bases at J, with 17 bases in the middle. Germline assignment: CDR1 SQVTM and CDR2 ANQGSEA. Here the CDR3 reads CSVRQAVGRELFF. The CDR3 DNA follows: TGCAGCGTGCGACAGGCTGTAGGACGGGAGCTGTTTTTT.

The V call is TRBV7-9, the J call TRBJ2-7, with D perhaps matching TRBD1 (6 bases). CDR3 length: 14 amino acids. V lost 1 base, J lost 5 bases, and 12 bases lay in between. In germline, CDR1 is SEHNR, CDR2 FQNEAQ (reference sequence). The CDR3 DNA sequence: TGTGCCAGCAGCTTAGGGTTCAGGGGCCACGAGCAGTACTTC. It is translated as CASSLGFRGHEQYF.

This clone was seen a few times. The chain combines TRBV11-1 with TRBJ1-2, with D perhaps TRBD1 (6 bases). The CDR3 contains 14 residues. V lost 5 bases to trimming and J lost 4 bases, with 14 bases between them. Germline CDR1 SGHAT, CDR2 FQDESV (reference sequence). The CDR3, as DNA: TGTGCCAGCAGCCCTAGGGGGGGCCGCTATGGCTACACCTTC. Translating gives CASSPRGGRYGYTF.